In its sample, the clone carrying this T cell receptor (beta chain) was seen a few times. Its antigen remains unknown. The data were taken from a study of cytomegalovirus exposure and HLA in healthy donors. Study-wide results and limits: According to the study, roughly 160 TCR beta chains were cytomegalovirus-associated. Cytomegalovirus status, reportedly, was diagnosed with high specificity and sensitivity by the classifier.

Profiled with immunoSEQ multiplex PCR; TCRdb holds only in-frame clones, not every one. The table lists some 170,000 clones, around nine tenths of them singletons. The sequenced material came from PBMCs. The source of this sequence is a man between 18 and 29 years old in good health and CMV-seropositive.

This chain's CDR3 is CASYRDTQSYEQYF. The DNA for the CDR3 is TGTGCCAGCTACCGGGACACCCAATCCTACGAGCAGTACTTC. The chain combines TRBV6-1 with TRBJ2-7, with D possibly TRBD1 on 6 matching bases. V lost 8 bases and J lost 1, with 15 bases in between. CDR1 and CDR2 (germline): MNHNS, SASEGT. The CDR3 is 14 residues long.